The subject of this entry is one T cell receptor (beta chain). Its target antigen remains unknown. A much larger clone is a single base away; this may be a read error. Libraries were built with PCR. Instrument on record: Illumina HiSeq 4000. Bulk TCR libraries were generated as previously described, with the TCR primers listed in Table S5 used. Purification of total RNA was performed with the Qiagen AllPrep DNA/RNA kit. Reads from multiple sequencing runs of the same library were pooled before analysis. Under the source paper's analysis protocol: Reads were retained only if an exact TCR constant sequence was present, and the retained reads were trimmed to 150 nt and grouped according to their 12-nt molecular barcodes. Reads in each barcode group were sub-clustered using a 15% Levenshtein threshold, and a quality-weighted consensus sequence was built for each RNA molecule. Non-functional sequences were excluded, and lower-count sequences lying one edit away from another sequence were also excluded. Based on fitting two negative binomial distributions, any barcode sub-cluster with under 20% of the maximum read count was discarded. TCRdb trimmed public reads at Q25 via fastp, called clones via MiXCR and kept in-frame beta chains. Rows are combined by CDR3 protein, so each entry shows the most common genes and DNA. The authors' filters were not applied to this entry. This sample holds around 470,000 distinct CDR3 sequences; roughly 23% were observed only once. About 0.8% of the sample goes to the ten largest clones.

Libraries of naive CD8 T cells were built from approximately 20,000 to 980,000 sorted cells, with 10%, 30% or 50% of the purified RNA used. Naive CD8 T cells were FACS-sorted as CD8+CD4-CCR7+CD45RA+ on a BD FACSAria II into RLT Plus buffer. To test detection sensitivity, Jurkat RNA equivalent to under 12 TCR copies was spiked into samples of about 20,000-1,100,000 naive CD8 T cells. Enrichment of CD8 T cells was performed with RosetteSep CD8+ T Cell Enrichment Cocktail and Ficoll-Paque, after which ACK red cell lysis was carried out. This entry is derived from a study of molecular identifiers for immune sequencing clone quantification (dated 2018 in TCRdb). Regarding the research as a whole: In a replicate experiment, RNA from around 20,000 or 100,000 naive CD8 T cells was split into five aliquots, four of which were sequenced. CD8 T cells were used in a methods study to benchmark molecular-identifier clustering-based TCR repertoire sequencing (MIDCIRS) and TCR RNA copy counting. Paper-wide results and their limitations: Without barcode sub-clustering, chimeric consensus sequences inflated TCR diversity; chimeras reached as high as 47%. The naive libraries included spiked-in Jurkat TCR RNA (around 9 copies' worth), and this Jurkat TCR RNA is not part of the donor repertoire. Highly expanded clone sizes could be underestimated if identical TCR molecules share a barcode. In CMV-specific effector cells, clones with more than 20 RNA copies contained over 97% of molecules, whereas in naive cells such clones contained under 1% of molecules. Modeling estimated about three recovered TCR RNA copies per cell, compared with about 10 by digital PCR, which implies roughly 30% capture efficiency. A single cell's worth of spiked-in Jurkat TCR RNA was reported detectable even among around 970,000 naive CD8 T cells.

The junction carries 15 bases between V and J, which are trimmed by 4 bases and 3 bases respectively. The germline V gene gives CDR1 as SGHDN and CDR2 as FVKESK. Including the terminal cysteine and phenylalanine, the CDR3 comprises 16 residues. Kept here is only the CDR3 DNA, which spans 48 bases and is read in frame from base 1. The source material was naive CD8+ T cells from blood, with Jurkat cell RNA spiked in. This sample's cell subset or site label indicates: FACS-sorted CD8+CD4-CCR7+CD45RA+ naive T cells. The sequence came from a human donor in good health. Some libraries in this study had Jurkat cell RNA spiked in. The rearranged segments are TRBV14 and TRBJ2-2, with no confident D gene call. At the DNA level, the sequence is TGTGCCAGCAGCCTAACCGACGGATCGGACACCGGGGAGCTGTTTTTT. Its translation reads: CASSLTDGSDTGELFF.